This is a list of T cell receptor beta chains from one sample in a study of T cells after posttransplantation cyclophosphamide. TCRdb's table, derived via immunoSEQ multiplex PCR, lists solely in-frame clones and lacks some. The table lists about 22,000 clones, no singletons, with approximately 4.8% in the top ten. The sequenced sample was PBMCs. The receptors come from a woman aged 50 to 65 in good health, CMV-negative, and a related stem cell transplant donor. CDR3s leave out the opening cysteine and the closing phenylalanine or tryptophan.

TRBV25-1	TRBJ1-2	ATQTAPYGYT
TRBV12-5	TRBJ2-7	ASAKSRGSYEQY
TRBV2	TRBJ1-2	ASSGRMREFGGYT
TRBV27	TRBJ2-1	ASSLLAGSISSYNEQF
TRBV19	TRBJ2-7	ASSPQDGYSYEQY
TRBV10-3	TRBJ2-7	AILRDRGVTAYEQY
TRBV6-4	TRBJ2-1	ASSEGTSGDPYNEQF
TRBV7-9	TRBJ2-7	ASSFQVSYEQY
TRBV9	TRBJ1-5	ASSASLTWDRDRGQPQH
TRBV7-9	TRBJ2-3	ASSFPGGSRDTQY
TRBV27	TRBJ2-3	ASSLLRQGGTDTQY
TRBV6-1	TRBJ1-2	ASSERDSTGGYT
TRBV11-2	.	ASSLGDYYEQF
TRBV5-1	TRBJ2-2	ASSFDRGRSTGELF
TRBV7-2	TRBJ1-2	ASSLGGGGYT
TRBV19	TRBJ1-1	ASRRSVTGMEAF
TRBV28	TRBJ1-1	ASSFTGVRTF
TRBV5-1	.	ASTGGEDEQY
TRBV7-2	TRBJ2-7	ASRAQAGDPYEQY
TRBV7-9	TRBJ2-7	ASTDSSYEQY
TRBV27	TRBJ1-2	ASSLSWQGAIYYGYT
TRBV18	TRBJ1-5	ASSPRVVRPNSNQPQH
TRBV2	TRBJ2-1	ASSRLAGGQEQF
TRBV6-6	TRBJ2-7	ASSHLGTGVYEQY
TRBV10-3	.	ATRSGDSYEQY
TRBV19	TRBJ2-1	ASSIDTGLAGGPNF
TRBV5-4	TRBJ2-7	ASSLIAGGPHEQY
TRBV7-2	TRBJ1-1	ASSERTGTEAF